Listed here is a single TCR beta chain. This record belongs to a study of T-cell memory formation after mild COVID-19. At the level of the study: TCR clusters largely stayed donor specific.

Sample barcodes and UMIs were carried by the TCR alpha and TCR beta cDNA libraries that 5'RACE generated with constant-segment primers. In TCRdb, the 5' RACE reads were re-called with MiXCR into one record per CDR3 protein. The data show about 100,000 distinct CDR3 sequences, roughly 10% seen once. This sequence was found in a man between 18 and 35 years old who had mild COVID-19 (a few samples of this study predate the infection). Cell type and time point are not known. Sequencing used PBMCs or a T cell subset sorted from them (not recorded which).

CDR3 in amino acids: CASSLGSDTEAFF. In nucleotides, the CDR3 is TGTGCCAGCAGCTTAGGGTCGGACACTGAAGCTTTCTTT. The rearrangement links TRBV7-6 to TRBJ1-1; D gene uncertain. Deletions cut 1 base from V and 3 bases from J, with 6 bases between. The CDR3 runs to 13 residues. CDR1 and CDR2 from the germline V gene are SGHVS and FNYEAQ.